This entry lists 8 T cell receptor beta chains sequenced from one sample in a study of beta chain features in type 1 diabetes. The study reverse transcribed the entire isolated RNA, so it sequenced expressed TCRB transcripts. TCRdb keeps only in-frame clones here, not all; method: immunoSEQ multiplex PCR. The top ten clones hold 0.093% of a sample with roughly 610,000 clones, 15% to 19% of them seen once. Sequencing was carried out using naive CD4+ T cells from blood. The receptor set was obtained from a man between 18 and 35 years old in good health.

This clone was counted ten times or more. The CDR3 reads CASTSGGIQYF. The CDR3 DNA reads TGTGCCAGTACCAGCGGGGGCATTCAGTACTTC. The gene calls are TRBV21-1 and TRBJ2-4; the tabulated D call, TRBD2, remains unverified against the DNA. TRBV21-1 is a known pseudogene. This CDR3 has 11 residues.

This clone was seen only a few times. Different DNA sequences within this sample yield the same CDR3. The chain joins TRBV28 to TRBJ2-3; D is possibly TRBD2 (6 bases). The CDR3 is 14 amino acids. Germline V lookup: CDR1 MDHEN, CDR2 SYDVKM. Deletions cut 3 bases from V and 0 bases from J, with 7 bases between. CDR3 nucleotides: TGTGCCAGCAGTTTGGGGGGAAGCACAGATACGCAGTATTTT. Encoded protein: CASSLGGSTDTQYF.

In nucleotides, the CDR3 is TGTGCCAGCAGCGTAGCAGGGGTTGCCGAGCAGTACTTC. Residues: CASSVAGVAEQYF. The chain combines TRBV9 with TRBJ2-7; the D gene is possibly TRBD1 (6 bases). CDR1 is SGDLS and CDR2 is YYNGEE in the germline V gene. Trimming stripped 0 bases from V and 6 bases from J, with 10 bases between. CDR3 size: 13 residues.

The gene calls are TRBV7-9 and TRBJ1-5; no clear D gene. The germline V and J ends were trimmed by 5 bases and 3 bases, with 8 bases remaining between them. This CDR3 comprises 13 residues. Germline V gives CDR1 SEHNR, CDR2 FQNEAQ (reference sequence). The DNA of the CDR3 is TGTGCCAGCAGCCCCCTCCCCAATCAGCCCCAGCATTTT. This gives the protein CASSPLPNQPQHF.

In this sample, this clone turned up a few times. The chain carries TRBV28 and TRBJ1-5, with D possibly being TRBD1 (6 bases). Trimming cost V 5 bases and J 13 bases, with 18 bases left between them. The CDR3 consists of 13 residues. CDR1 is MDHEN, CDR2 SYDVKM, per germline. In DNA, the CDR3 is TGTGCCAGCAGTGCCCAAGGGACAATCGGGCAGCATTTT. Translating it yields CASSAQGTIGQHF.

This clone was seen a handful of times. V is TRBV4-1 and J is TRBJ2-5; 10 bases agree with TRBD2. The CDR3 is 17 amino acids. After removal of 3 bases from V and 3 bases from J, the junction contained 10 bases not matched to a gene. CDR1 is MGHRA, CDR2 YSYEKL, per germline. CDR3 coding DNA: TGCGCCAGCAGCCAGGCCCCAGCGGGAGGGCGCAAAGAGACCCAGTACTTC. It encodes CASSQAPAGGRKETQYF.

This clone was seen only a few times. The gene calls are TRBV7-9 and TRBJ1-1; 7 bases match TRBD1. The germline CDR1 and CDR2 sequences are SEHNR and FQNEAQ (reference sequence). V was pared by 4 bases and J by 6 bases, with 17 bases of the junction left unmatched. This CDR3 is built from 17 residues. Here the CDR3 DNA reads TGTGCCAGCAGCTCCCTCCGGGACAGCCCCAGTGGCTCTGAAGCTTTCTTT. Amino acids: CASSSLRDSPSGSEAFF. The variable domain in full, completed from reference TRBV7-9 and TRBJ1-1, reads DTGVSQNPRHKITKRGQNVTFRCDPISEHNRLYWYRQTLGQGPEFLTYFQNEAQLEKSRLLSDRFSAERPKGSFSTLEIQRTEQGDSAMYLCASSSLRDSPSGSEAFFGQGTRLTVV.

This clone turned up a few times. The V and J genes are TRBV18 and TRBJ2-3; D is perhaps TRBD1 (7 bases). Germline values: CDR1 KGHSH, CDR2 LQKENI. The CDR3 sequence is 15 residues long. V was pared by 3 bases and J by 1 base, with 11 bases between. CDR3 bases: TGTGCCAGCTCACCCAGGGGGGATGGCACAGATACGCAGTATTTT. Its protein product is CASSPRGDGTDTQYF.